Sequencing of this T cell receptor (beta chain) was carried out in a study of blood T cell repertoires in COVID-19. Whole-study context: From T cells, B-cell-depleted T cells, or PBMCs came the material, which was cDNA or gDNA.

This CDR3 contains 16 residues. The V gene end was trimmed by 4 bases and the J gene end by 5 bases; junction bases not matched to a gene: 10. The V gene's germline CDR1 is MNHEY and CDR2 SMNVEV (reference sequence). Study processing details: Amplified reference gene primers provided the basis for estimating nucleated cell counts. This table comes from immunoSEQ multiplex PCR, and its TCRdb copy is limited to in-frame clones, with some not included. The DNA was the basis for D and trimming; V, J and clone size are from that table. The repertoire holds tens of thousands of clones, roughly 86% seen once, with 7.4% in the top ten.

The sequencing input was peripheral blood. The V call is TRBV27, the J call TRBJ2-3, with 9 bases matching TRBD1. The sequence was collected from a human donor with acute or convalescent COVID-19. The donor label of this sample is uncertain. CDR3 bases: TGTGCCAGCAGTTCCATCTACAGGGGGCTGGAAGATACGCAGTATTTT. Translating gives CASSSIYRGLEDTQYF.